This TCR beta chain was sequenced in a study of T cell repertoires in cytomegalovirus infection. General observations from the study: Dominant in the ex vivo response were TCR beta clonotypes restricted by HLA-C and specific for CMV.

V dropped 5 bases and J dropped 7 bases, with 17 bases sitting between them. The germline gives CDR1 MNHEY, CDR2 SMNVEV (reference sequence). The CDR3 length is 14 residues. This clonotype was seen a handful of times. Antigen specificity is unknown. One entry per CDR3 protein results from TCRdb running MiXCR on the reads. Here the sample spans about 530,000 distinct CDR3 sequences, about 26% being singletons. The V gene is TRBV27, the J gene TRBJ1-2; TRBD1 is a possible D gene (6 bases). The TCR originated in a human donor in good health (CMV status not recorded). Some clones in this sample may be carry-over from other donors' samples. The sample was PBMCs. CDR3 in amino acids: CASSAHDRPGGYTF. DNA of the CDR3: TGTGCCAGCAGTGCTCACGACAGGCCGGGTGGCTACACCTTC.